Following are 12 T cell receptor beta chains from one sample sequenced in a study of identical twins. MiXCR, run by TCRdb on the 5' RACE reads, gives a single entry per CDR3 protein. The table includes about 280,000 distinct CDR3 sequences, 6.5% to 9.5% detected once. The same data also contributed to another study, on yellow fever vaccine responses in identical twins.

Sequencing was done on a sample of memory (CD45RO+) T cells sorted from blood. These receptors were taken from a woman aged 18-29 years in good health.

This clonotype was counted a few times. The chain uses TRBV10-1 and TRBJ1-4; D is possibly TRBD1 (5 bases). CDR1 and CDR2 from the germline V gene are WNHNN and SYGVQD (reference sequence). CDR3 length: 15 amino acids. The V end was cut by 3 bases, the J end by 7 bases, with 15 bases between. Written as DNA, the CDR3 is TGCGCCAGCAGTGACCGGACACGAGGAGGTGAAAAACTGTTTTTT. Translated: CASSDRTRGGEKLFF.

J is TRBJ2-7 and V is TRBV5-1, with D tentatively TRBD1 (6 bases). This CDR3 is built from 14 residues. V dropped 4 bases and J dropped 2 bases, with 13 bases sitting between them. CDR1 and CDR2 (germline): SGHRS, YFSETQ. The CDR3 spells CASSQGQTAYEQYF. The CDR3 nucleotides are TGCGCCAGCAGCCAAGGACAGACGGCCTACGAGCAGTACTTC.

The V call is TRBV6-5, the J call TRBJ1-1, with D uncertain. Trimming removed 3 bases at V and 1 base at J, with 6 bases between. CDR1 and CDR2 (germline): MNHEY, SVGAGI. The CDR3 sequence is 13 residues long. The CDR3 sequence is CASSYNGNTEAFF. CDR3 in DNA: TGTGCCAGCAGTTATAATGGGAACACTGAAGCTTTCTTT.

The chain links TRBV2 to TRBJ2-2; D remains ambiguous. Germline loops: CDR1 SNHLY, CDR2 FYNNEI. The CDR3 has 15 amino acids. V was pared by 1 base and J by 9 bases, with 15 bases between. CDR3: CASSEEPGFYRELFF. The DNA for the CDR3 is TGTGCCAGCAGTGAAGAGCCAGGTTTTTACCGGGAGCTGTTTTTT.

This clonotype showed up many times. V is TRBV10-3 and J is TRBJ2-7; a weak D match, TRBD2 (6 bases). V lost 10 bases and J 0 bases, leaving 13 bases between the germline ends. Germline-derived CDR1 and CDR2 are ENHRY and SYGVKD. The length of the CDR3 is 13 residues. The CDR3 DNA sequence: TGTGCCAGCCTAGCGAGTGGCTCCTACGAGCAGTACTTC. Encoded protein: CASLASGSYEQYF.

The chain employs TRBV18 and TRBJ1-2; D is ambiguous. Germline V gives CDR1 KGHSH, CDR2 LQKENI. V was cut by 5 bases and J by 7 bases, with 8 bases left in between. The CDR3 is 11 residues long. The CDR3 loop is CASSDSGGYTF. CDR3 bases: TGTGCCAGCTCAGACTCCGGTGGCTACACCTTC.

This clonotype has more than one count but fewer than ten. The V call is TRBV12-3 or TRBV12-4, the J call TRBJ2-1; D is uncertain. CDR3 length: 16 amino acids. V was trimmed by 1 base and J by 0 bases, leaving 10 bases between them. The CDR3 nucleotides read TGTGCCAGCAGTTTAGGGGCAGCCCACTCCTACAATGAGCAGTTCTTC. Protein product: CASSLGAAHSYNEQFF.

This clonotype came up a few times. The chain joins TRBV9 to TRBJ2-7; 8 nucleotides align to TRBD2. The V gene's germline CDR1 is SGDLS and CDR2 YYNGEE. The ends lost 0 bases at V and 2 bases at J; junction bases unmatched: 7. CDR3 length: 16 amino acids. CDR3 in amino acids: CASSVATGGSAYEQYF. The DNA for the CDR3 is TGTGCCAGCAGCGTAGCTACGGGAGGGTCGGCCTACGAGCAGTACTTC.

The chain joins TRBV28 to TRBJ1-1; 9 bases fit TRBD1. This CDR3 has 16 amino acids. The trim removed 2 bases at V and 5 bases at J, leaving 9 bases unmatched. Germline V gives CDR1 MDHEN, CDR2 SYDVKM. The CDR3 sequence is CASSLARQGGVTEAFF. Written as DNA, the CDR3 is TGTGCCAGCAGTTTAGCCCGACAGGGGGGAGTAACTGAAGCTTTCTTT. The complete variable domain, with remaining parts taken from reference TRBV28 and TRBJ1-1, reads DVKVTQSSRYLVKRTGEKVFLECVQDMDHENMFWYRQDPGLGLRLIYFSYDVKMKEKGDIPEGYSVSREKKERFSLILESASTNQTSMYLCASSLARQGGVTEAFFGQGTRLTVV.

This clonotype was detected only a few times. The gene calls are TRBV28 and TRBJ2-3; D not resolved. This CDR3 region has 13 residues. CDR1 is MDHEN and CDR2 is SYDVKM in the germline V gene. V lost 7 bases to trimming and J lost 6 bases, with 14 bases between them. The CDR3 region has the DNA TGTGCCAGCACCTTGGCCGGTTACGATACGCAGTATTTT. Its protein is CASTLAGYDTQYF.

J is TRBJ2-3 and V is TRBV25-1; D may be TRBD1 or TRBD2 (5 bases each). Deletions cut 2 bases from V and 4 bases from J, with 19 bases between. This CDR3 has 17 residues. The germline gives CDR1 MGHDK, CDR2 SYGVNS. CDR3 residues: CASSEAGRGESADTQYF. DNA of the CDR3: TGTGCCAGCAGTGAAGCAGGCCGAGGGGAATCGGCAGATACGCAGTATTTT.

There are a few counts of this clonotype. The chain employs TRBV7-9 and TRBJ2-1; TRBD1 is a possible D gene (5 bases). CDR1 is SEHNR and CDR2 is FQNEAQ in the germline V gene (reference sequence). The CDR3 has 14 residues. The V end lost 7 bases, the J end lost 7 bases, and 17 bases lay between the germline ends. CDR3 bases: TGTGCCAGCAACAAGAAGGGGCCCTTTAATGAGCAGTTCTTC. This gives the protein CASNKKGPFNEQFF.